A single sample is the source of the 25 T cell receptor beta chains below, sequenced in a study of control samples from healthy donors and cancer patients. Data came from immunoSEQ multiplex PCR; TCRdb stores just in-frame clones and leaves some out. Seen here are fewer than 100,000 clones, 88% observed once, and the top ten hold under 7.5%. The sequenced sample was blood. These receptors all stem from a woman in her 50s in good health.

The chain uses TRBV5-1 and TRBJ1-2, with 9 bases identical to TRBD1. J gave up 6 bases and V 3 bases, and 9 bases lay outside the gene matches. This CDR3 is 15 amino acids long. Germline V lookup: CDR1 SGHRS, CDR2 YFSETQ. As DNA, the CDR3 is TGCGCCAGCAGCTACCGGACAGGGGTTGGGCATGGCTACACCTTC. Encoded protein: CASSYRTGVGHGYTF.

The CDR3 region has the DNA TGTGCCACCAGTGATTTCGATTCAGATACGCAGTATTTT. It codes for CATSDFDSDTQYF. V usage is TRBV24-1 and J usage is TRBJ2-3; no firm D call. CDR3 length equals 13 residues. In germline, CDR1 is KGHDR, CDR2 SFDVKD. V dropped 1 base and J dropped 4 bases, with 5 bases sitting between them.

The DNA of the CDR3 is TGTGCCTGGAGTGTAAGGGCGAAATGGTCACCCCTCCACTTT. This encodes CAWSVRAKWSPLHF. J is TRBJ1-6 and V is TRBV30; no definite D call. This CDR3 is 14 amino acids long. The V gene lost 0 bases and the J gene lost 10 bases, with 13 bases spanning the gap. Germline assignment: CDR1 GTSNPN and CDR2 SVGIG (reference sequence).

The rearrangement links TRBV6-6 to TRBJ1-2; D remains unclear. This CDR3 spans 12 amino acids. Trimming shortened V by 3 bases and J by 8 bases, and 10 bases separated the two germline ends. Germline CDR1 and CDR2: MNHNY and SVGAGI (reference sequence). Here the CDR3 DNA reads TGTGCCAGCAGTTATGTAGAGTCCGGCTACACCTTC. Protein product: CASSYVESGYTF.

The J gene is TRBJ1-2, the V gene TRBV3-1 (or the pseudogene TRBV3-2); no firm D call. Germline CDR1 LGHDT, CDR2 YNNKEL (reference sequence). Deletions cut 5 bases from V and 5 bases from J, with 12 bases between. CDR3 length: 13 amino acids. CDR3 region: CASSDGRLYGYTF. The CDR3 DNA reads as TGTGCCAGCAGCGATGGACGGCTGTATGGCTACACCTTC.

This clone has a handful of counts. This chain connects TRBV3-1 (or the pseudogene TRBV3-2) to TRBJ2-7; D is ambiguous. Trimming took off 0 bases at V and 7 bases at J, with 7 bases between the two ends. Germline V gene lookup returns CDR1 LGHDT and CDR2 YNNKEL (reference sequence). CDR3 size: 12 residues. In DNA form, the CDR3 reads TGTGCCAGCAGCCAAGAGGGTCGGGAGCAGTACTTC. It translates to CASSQEGREQYF.

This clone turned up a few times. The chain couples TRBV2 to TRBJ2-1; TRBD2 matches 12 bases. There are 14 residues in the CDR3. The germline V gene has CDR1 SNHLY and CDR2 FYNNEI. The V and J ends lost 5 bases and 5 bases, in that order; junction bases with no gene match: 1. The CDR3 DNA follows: TGTGCCAGCAGTAGGACTAGCGGGAACAATGAGCAGTTCTTC. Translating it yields CASSRTSGNNEQFF. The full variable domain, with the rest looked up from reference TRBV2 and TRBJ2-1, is EPEVTQTPSHQVTQMGQEVILRCVPISNHLYFYWYRQILGQKVEFLVSFYNNEISEKSEIFDDQFSVERPDGSNFTLKIRSTKLEDSAMYFCASSRTSGNNEQFFGPGTRLTVL.

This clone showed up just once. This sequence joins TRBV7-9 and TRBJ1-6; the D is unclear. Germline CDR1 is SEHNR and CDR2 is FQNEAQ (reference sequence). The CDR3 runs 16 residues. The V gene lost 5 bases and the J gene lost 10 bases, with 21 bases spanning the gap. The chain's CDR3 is CASSGRTGIYSSPLHF. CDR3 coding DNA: TGTGCCAGCAGCGGACGGACCGGGATCTATTCCTCACCCCTCCACTTT. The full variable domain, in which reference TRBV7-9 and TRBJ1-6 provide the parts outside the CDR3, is DTGVSQNPRHKITKRGQNVTFRCDPISEHNRLYWYRQTLGQGPEFLTYFQNEAQLEKSRLLSDRFSAERPKGSFSTLEIQRTEQGDSAMYLCASSGRTGIYSSPLHFGNGTRLTVT.

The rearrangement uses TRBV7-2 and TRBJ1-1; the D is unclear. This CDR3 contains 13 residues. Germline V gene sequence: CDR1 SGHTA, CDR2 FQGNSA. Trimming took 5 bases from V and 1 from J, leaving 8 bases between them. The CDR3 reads CASSQAENTEAFF. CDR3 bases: TGTGCCAGCAGCCAAGCAGAGAACACTGAAGCTTTCTTT.

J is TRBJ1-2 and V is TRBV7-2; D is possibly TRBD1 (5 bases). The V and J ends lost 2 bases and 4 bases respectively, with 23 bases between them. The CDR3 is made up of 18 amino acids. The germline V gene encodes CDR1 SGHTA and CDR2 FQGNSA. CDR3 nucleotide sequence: TGTGCCAGCAGCTTAATTGGGTTCGACCAGGGCCGGTTCTATGGCTACACCTTC. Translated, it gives CASSLIGFDQGRFYGYTF.

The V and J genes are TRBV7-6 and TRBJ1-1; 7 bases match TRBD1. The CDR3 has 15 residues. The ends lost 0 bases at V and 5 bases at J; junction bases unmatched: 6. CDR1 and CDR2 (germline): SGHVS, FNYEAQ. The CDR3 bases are TGTGCCAGCAGCTTAGCGCCGAAGACAGGGACTGAAGCTTTCTTT. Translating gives CASSLAPKTGTEAFF.

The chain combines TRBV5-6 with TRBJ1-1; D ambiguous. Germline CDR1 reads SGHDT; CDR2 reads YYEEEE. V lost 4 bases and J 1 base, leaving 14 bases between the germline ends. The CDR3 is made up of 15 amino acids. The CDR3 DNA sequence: TGTGCCAGCAGCCGACCCACCCGGCCGAACACTGAAGCTTTCTTT. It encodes CASSRPTRPNTEAFF.

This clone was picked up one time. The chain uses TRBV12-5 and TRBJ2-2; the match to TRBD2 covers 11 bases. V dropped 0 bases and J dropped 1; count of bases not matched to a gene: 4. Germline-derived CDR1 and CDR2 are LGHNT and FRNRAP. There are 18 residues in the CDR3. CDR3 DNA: TGTGCTAGTGGTTTGGTGGTGACTAGCGGGGAGAACACCGGGGAGCTGTTTTTT. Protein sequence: CASGLVVTSGENTGELFF.

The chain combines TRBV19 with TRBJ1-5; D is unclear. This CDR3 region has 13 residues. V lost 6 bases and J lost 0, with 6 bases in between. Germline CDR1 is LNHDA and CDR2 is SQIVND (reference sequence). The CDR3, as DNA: TGTGCCAGTAGGAGTGTTAGCAATCAGCCCCAGCATTTT. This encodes CASRSVSNQPQHF.

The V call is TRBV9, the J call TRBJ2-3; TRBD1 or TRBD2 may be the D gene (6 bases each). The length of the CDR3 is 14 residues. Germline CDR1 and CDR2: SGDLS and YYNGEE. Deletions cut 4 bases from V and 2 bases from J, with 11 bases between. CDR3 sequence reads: CASSPGALTDTQYF. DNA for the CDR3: TGTGCCAGCAGCCCGGGGGCCCTCACAGATACGCAGTATTTT.

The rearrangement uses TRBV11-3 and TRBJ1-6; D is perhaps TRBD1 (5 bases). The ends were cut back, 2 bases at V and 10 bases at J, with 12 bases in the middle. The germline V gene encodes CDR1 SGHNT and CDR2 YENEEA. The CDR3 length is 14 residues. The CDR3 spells CASSLRDWGSPLHF. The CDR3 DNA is TGTGCCAGCAGCTTAAGGGACTGGGGCTCACCCCTCCACTTT. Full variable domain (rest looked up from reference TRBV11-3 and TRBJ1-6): EAGVVQSPRYKIIEKKQPVAFWCNPISGHNTLYWYLQNLGQGPELLIRYENEEAVDDSQLPKDRFSAERLKGVDSTLKIQPAELGDSAVYLCASSLRDWGSPLHFGNGTRLTVT.

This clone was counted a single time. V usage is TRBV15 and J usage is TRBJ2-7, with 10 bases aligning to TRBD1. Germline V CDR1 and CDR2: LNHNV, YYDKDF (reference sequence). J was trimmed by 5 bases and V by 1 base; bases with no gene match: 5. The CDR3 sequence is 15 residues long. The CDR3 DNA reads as TGTGCCACCAGCAGAGGGGGGACAGGGGCGCACGAGCAGTACTTC. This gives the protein CATSRGGTGAHEQYF.

The CDR3 coding sequence is TGCGCCAGCAGCTCAGGGGACATTTATAATGAAAAACTGTTTTTT. Translation gives CASSSGDIYNEKLFF. The chain is built from TRBV4-1 and TRBJ1-4; a possible D gene is TRBD1 (6 bases). The CDR3 covers 15 residues. V was cut by 5 bases and J by 4 bases, with 14 bases left in between. The germline V gene has CDR1 MGHRA and CDR2 YSYEKL.

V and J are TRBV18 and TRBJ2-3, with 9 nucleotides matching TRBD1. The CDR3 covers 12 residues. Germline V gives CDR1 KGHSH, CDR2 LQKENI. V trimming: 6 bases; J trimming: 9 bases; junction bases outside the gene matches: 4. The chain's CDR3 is CASSPGTGTQYF. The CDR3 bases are TGTGCCAGCTCCCCCGGGACAGGGACGCAGTATTTT. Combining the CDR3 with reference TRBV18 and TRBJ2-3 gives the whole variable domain NAGVMQNPRHLVRRRGQEARLRCSPMKGHSHVYWYRQLPEEGLKFMVYLQKENIIDESGMPKERFSAEFPKEGPSILRIQQVVRGDSAAYFCASSPGTGTQYFGPGTRLTVL.

The CDR3 region has the DNA TGTGCCAGCAGCTTAGATACAGCTGAAGCTTTCTTT. Amino acids: CASSLDTAEAFF. The chain employs TRBV11-2 and TRBJ1-1; D call uncertain. The CDR3 has 12 residues. V was pared by 0 bases and J by 6 bases, with 5 bases between. Germline V gene sequence: CDR1 SGHAT, CDR2 FQNNGV.

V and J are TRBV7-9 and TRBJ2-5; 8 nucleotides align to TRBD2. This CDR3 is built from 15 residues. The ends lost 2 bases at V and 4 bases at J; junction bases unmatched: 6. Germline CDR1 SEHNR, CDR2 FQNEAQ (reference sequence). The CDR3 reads CASSLTRGGPETQYF. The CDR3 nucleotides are TGTGCCAGCAGCTTAACACGGGGGGGCCCAGAGACCCAGTACTTC.

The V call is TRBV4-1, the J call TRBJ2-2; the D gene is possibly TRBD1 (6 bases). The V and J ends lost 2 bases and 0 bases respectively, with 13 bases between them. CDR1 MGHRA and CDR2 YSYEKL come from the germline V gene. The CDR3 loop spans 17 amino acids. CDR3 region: CASSQPEGVSNTGELFF. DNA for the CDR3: TGCGCCAGCAGCCAACCCGAGGGGGTGTCGAACACCGGGGAGCTGTTTTTT.

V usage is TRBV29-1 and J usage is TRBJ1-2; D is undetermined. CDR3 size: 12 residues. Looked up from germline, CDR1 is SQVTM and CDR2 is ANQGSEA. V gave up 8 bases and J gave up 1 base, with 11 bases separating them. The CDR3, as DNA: TGCAGCTCAAAGACGGATAACTATGGCTACACCTTC. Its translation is CSSKTDNYGYTF.

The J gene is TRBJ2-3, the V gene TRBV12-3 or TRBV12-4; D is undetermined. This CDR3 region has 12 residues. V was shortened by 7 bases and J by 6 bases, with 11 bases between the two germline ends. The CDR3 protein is CASTVQWDTQYF. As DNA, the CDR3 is TGTGCCAGCACTGTCCAATGGGATACGCAGTATTTT.

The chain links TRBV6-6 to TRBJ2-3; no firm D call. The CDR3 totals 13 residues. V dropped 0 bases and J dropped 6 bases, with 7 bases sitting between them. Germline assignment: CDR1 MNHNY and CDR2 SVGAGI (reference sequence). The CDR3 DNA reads TGTGCCAGCAGTTACTCCAATGTGGATACGCAGTATTTT. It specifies CASSYSNVDTQYF.